These 6 T cell receptor beta chains share one sample of origin, sequenced in a study of cytomegalovirus exposure and HLA in healthy donors. The table came from immunoSEQ multiplex PCR; TCRdb's copy has only in-frame clones and leaves some out. The table includes fewer than 250,000 clones, around 86% detected once. Sequenced input: PBMCs. These receptors were obtained from a woman aged 18-29 years in good health and CMV-seropositive.

The chain joins TRBV25-1 to TRBJ2-7; 9 positions agree with TRBD1. J lost 3 bases, V lost 2 bases, and 8 bases had no gene match. CDR3 length: 16 residues. CDR1 MGHDK and CDR2 SYGVNS come from the germline V gene. The CDR3 protein is CASSEATGGGIYEQYF. Here the CDR3 DNA reads TGTGCCAGCAGTGAAGCGACAGGGGGGGGTATCTACGAGCAGTACTTC.

The gene calls are TRBV10-1 and TRBJ1-5; 7 bases are a match to TRBD1. This CDR3 contains 16 residues. Germline values: CDR1 WNHNN, CDR2 SYGVQD (reference sequence). Trimming removed 2 bases from V and 9 bases from J; junction bases left unmatched: 13. The CDR3 protein is CASSEEGADWALPQHF. In DNA, the CDR3 is TGCGCCAGCAGTGAGGAGGGGGCTGATTGGGCTCTGCCCCAGCATTTT.

This clone was found once. This chain links TRBV5-1 with TRBJ1-4; 10 positions match TRBD1. V lost 2 bases to trimming and J lost 6 bases; unmatched junction nucleotides: 1. This CDR3 is built from 14 residues. Germline assignment: CDR1 SGHRS and CDR2 YFSETQ. CDR3 region: CASSFGQGDEKLFF. CDR3 nucleotides: TGCGCCAGCAGCTTTGGACAGGGGGATGAAAAACTGTTTTTT.

This clone was detected only once. The V and J genes are TRBV5-4 and TRBJ2-3; TRBD1 agrees at 9 bases. This CDR3 comprises 13 residues. Trimming took 4 bases from V and 8 from J; bases not matched to a gene: 5. Germline CDR1 reads SGHNT; CDR2 reads YYREEE (reference sequence). CDR3 sequence (DNA): TGTGCCAGCAGCCGGACAGGGGTTGGTACGCAGTATTTT. Encoded protein: CASSRTGVGTQYF.

J is TRBJ1-2 and V is TRBV6-5; D remains unclear. Trimming cost V 0 bases and J 2 bases, with 7 bases left between them. This CDR3 contains 14 residues. Germline V gives CDR1 MNHEY, CDR2 SVGAGI. The CDR3 DNA is TGTGCCAGCAGTTACTCGTACCAGAACTATGGCTACACCTTC. This encodes CASSYSYQNYGYTF.

The genes are TRBV11-2 and TRBJ2-7, with D tentatively TRBD1 (6 bases). Germline V gene sequence: CDR1 SGHAT, CDR2 FQNNGV. V was pared by 2 bases and J by 7 bases, with 18 bases between. The CDR3 is 15 residues long. As DNA, the CDR3 is TGTGCCAGCAGCTTATCAGGACAGCGGCTGATGGAGCAGTACTTC. Its protein is CASSLSGQRLMEQYF.